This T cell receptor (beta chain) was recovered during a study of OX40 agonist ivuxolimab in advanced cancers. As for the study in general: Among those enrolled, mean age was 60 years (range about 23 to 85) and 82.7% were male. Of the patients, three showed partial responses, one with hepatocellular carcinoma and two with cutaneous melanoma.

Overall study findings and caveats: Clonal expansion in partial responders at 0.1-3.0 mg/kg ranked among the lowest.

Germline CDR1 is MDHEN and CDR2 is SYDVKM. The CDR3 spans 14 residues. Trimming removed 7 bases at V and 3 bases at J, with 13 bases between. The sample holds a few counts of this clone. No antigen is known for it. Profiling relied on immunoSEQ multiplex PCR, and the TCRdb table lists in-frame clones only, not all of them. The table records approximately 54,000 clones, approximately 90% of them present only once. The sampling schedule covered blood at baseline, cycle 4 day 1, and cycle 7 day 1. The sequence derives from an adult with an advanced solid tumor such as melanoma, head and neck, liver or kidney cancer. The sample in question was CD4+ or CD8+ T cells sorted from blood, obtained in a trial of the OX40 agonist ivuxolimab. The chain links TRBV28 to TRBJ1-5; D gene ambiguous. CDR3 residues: CASTLHKYNQPQHF. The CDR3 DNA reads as TGTGCCAGCACTCTCCACAAGTACAATCAGCCCCAGCATTTT.